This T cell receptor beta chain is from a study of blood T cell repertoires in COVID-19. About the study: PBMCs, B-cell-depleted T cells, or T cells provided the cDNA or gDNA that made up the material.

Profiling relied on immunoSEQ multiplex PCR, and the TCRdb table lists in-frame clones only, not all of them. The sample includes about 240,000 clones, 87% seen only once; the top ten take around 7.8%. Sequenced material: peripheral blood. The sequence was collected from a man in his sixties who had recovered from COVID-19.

The CDR3 DNA sequence: TGTGCCAGCTCAACCACAGGGGTTTATGGCTACACCTTC. Its protein product is CASSTTGVYGYTF. V gene TRBV19 combines with J gene TRBJ1-2, with TRBD1 matching 7 bases. Germline CDR1 is LNHDA and CDR2 is SQIVND (reference sequence). The CDR3 spans 13 residues. V gave up 9 bases and J gave up 5 bases; unmatched junction bases: 9.